The next 31 T cell receptor beta chains were all read from a single sample in a study of blood T cell repertoires in COVID-19. Repertoires were generated with immunoSEQ multiplex PCR, while TCRdb's copy carries only in-frame clones and drops some. The sample gives fewer than 200,000 clones, 70% to 90% of which show up once; approximately 2% is in the top ten. Sequenced input: peripheral blood. Receptors were obtained from a young man who had recovered from COVID-19.

This chain uses TRBV19 with TRBJ2-7, with D perhaps matching TRBD1 (5 bases). Germline CDR1 is LNHDA and CDR2 is SQIVND (reference sequence). The CDR3 loop spans 15 amino acids. Trimming shortened V by 5 bases and J by 1 base, and 15 bases separated the two germline ends. The CDR3 bases are TGTGCCAGTAGTTTCAGTTACAGGTCTTCCTACGAGCAGTACTTC. The encoded protein is CASSFSYRSSYEQYF.

This chain connects TRBV2 to TRBJ2-5; possible D gene TRBD1, 6 bases. Between the trimmed V and J ends, which lost 4 bases and 2 bases, there was a span of 11 bases. CDR1 SNHLY and CDR2 FYNNEI come from the germline V gene. The CDR3 is 14 residues long. The CDR3 spells CASSVTGRQETQYF. The CDR3 DNA reads TGTGCCAGCAGTGTAACAGGGCGGCAAGAGACCCAGTACTTC.

The table lists this clone with a count of one. The J gene is TRBJ1-1, the V gene TRBV7-2, with TRBD1 matching over 8 bases. The V gene's germline CDR1 is SGHTA and CDR2 FQGNSA. The CDR3 spans 14 residues. The junction had 1 base not matched to a gene; V was cut back by 4 bases and J by 0 bases. Here the CDR3 reads CASSSTGVNTEAFF. CDR3 coding DNA: TGTGCCAGCAGCTCGACAGGGGTGAACACTGAAGCTTTCTTT.

This clone has more than one count but fewer than ten. The chain recombines TRBV5-1 with TRBJ2-7, with 7 nucleotides matching TRBD1. The CDR3 length is 12 residues. Germline CDR1 reads SGHRS; CDR2 reads YFSETQ. V dropped 4 bases and J dropped 6; count of bases not matched to a gene: 4. In nucleotides, the CDR3 is TGCGCCAGCAGCCTGTGGACAGGCGAGCAGTACTTC. This codes for CASSLWTGEQYF.

The rearrangement uses TRBV9 and TRBJ2-2; D might be TRBD1 (5 bases). The CDR3 loop spans 14 amino acids. Per germline, CDR1 SGDLS and CDR2 YYNGEE. V was cut by 9 bases and J by 0 bases, with 12 bases left in between. The CDR3 DNA reads as TGTGCCACCCGACAGTCTACGAACACCGGGGAGCTGTTTTTT. Translating gives CATRQSTNTGELFF. Full variable domain (rest looked up from reference TRBV9 and TRBJ2-2): DSGVTQTPKHLITATGQRVTLRCSPRSGDLSVYWYQQSLDQGLQFLIQYYNGEERAKGNILERFSAQQFPDLHSELNLSSLELGDSALYFCATRQSTNTGELFFGEGSRLTVL.

The chain is built from TRBV9 and TRBJ2-7, with 7 bases matching TRBD2. J lost 0 bases, V lost 4 bases, and 7 bases had no gene match. Germline CDR1 and CDR2: SGDLS and YYNGEE. The CDR3 length is 15 residues. Here the CDR3 reads CASSPGRGHSYEQYF. The DNA for the CDR3 is TGTGCCAGCAGCCCAGGGAGGGGTCACTCCTACGAGCAGTACTTC. Variable domain in full (rest from reference TRBV9 and TRBJ2-7): DSGVTQTPKHLITATGQRVTLRCSPRSGDLSVYWYQQSLDQGLQFLIQYYNGEERAKGNILERFSAQQFPDLHSELNLSSLELGDSALYFCASSPGRGHSYEQYFGPGTRLTVT.

V usage is TRBV27 and J usage is TRBJ2-3; 7 nucleotides agree with TRBD2. The germline V gene has CDR1 MNHEY and CDR2 SMNVEV (reference sequence). Trimming cost V 2 bases and J 2 bases; bases outside gene matches: 4. This CDR3 has 15 residues. CDR3 protein: CASSLRLADTDTQYF. The CDR3 DNA follows: TGTGCCAGCAGTTTACGGCTAGCGGACACAGATACGCAGTATTTT.

The V gene is TRBV7-2, the J gene TRBJ2-2; 13 bases match TRBD2. This CDR3 spans 15 amino acids. The germline V gene encodes CDR1 SGHTA and CDR2 FQGNSA. V lost 5 bases, J lost 8 bases, and 5 bases stayed unmatched. The CDR3 nucleotides are TGTGCCAGCAGCCGTGGACTAGCGGGAGTGGGGGAGCTGTTTTTT. This translates into CASSRGLAGVGELFF.

This sequence joins TRBV3-1 (or the pseudogene TRBV3-2) and TRBJ1-2, with D perhaps matching TRBD1 (5 bases). This CDR3 is built from 13 residues. V was clipped by 10 bases and J by 2 bases, with 14 bases between them. Germline lookup yields CDR1 LGHDT and CDR2 YNNKEL (reference sequence). The CDR3 protein is CATGGPLNYGYTF. DNA for the CDR3: TGTGCCACCGGGGGACCCCTAAACTATGGCTACACCTTC.

V and J are TRBV18 and TRBJ1-1; D perhaps matches TRBD1 (6 bases). The CDR3 loop spans 15 amino acids. From germline, CDR1 is KGHSH and CDR2 LQKENI. Trimming stripped 3 bases from V and 1 base from J, with 12 bases between. This CDR3 is CASSPPGQRNTEAFF. CDR3 in DNA: TGTGCCAGCTCACCTCCCGGACAGCGGAACACTGAAGCTTTCTTT.

The J gene is TRBJ2-3, the V gene TRBV4-1, with 7 bases identical to TRBD2. Germline V lookup: CDR1 MGHRA, CDR2 YSYEKL. The ends lost 1 base at V and 8 bases at J; junction bases unmatched: 12. The CDR3 consists of 16 residues. CDR3 sequence reads: CASSQVSGLERGTQYF. In DNA form, the CDR3 reads TGCGCCAGCAGCCAAGTCTCTGGACTAGAAAGGGGTACGCAGTATTTT.

V and J are TRBV6-2 or TRBV6-3 and TRBJ1-1; D gene unclear. Germline V CDR1 and CDR2: MNHEY, SVGEGT. The CDR3 covers 14 residues. Deletions cut 6 bases from V and 2 bases from J, with 13 bases between. The DNA for the CDR3 is TGTGCCAGCAGCCAGTTCTCGCTAAACACTGAAGCTTTCTTT. Translation: CASSQFSLNTEAFF.

The J gene is TRBJ2-1, the V gene TRBV5-6, with 7 bases fitting TRBD2. Unmatched junction bases numbered 15, after V lost 3 bases and J lost 6 bases. This CDR3 region has 17 residues. Germline values: CDR1 SGHDT, CDR2 YYEEEE. CDR3: CASSSLGAGVIGNEQFF. The DNA of the CDR3 is TGTGCCAGCAGCTCCCTTGGGGCGGGAGTAATAGGCAATGAGCAGTTCTTC.

The chain uses TRBV2 and TRBJ2-4; 12 bases are a match to TRBD2. This CDR3 region has 15 residues. Trimming removed 8 bases from V and 8 bases from J; junction bases left unmatched: 10. The V gene's germline CDR1 is SNHLY and CDR2 FYNNEI. CDR3 amino acids: CASSDRASGGDIQYF. In DNA form, the CDR3 reads TGTGCCAGCTCGGACCGTGCTAGCGGGGGGGACATTCAGTACTTC.

The genes are TRBV28 and TRBJ1-1, with a tentative D call TRBD1 (5 bases). The CDR3 covers 14 residues. V dropped 5 bases and J dropped 1 base, with 11 bases sitting between them. Germline CDR1 is MDHEN and CDR2 is SYDVKM. The CDR3 DNA reads TGTGCCAGCAGTAATGACAGACCGAACACTGAAGCTTTCTTT. Amino acid sequence: CASSNDRPNTEAFF.

This sequence joins TRBV6-5 and TRBJ2-1; 7 positions agree with TRBD2. The junction had 13 bases not matched to a gene; V was cut back by 7 bases and J by 7 bases. Looked up from germline, CDR1 is MNHEY and CDR2 is SVGAGI. The CDR3 extends over 15 amino acids. The CDR3 here is CASTERGLKGNEQFF. CDR3 coding DNA: TGTGCCAGCACAGAGCGGGGCCTTAAGGGTAATGAGCAGTTCTTC.

This chain connects TRBV6-5 to TRBJ2-7, with D hard to call. Germline CDR1 is MNHEY and CDR2 is SVGAGI. Trimming cost V 0 bases and J 7 bases, with 19 bases left between them. The CDR3 loop spans 16 amino acids. CDR3 in amino acids: CASSYSMHGRSREQYF. DNA of the CDR3: TGTGCCAGCAGTTACTCGATGCATGGCAGGTCTCGGGAGCAGTACTTC.

The chain links TRBV7-2 to TRBJ1-6, with 8 nucleotides matching TRBD1. Per germline, CDR1 SGHTA and CDR2 FQGNSA. CDR3 size: 14 residues. Trimming took 5 bases from V and 7 from J; bases not matched to a gene: 4. The CDR3 is CASSARTGNSPLHF. The CDR3 DNA sequence: TGTGCCAGCAGCGCCCGGACAGGGAATTCACCCCTCCACTTT.

The chain has TRBV6-2 or TRBV6-3 and TRBJ2-7; TRBD1 is a possible D gene (6 bases). From germline, CDR1 is MNHEY and CDR2 SVGEGT. V was clipped by 6 bases and J by 4 bases, with 10 bases between them. The CDR3 length is 12 residues. CDR3 sequence reads: CASSPQGYEQYF. The CDR3 nucleotides read TGTGCCAGCAGCCCCCAGGGGTACGAGCAGTACTTC.

The V call is TRBV9, the J call TRBJ1-5, with TRBD1 as a possible D gene (5 bases). Germline V gene data show CDR1 as SGDLS and CDR2 as YYNGEE. Trimming removed 0 bases from V and 1 base from J, with 5 bases in between. CDR3 length: 14 amino acids. The CDR3 is CASSVGQSNQPQHF. Here the CDR3 DNA reads TGTGCCAGCAGCGTAGGACAGAGCAATCAGCCCCAGCATTTT.

J is TRBJ1-2 and V is TRBV12-3 or TRBV12-4; D not certain. The CDR3 runs to 12 residues. Trimming took off 5 bases at V and 8 bases at J, with 12 bases between the two ends. CDR3 loop: CASSPGPRGYTF. DNA of the CDR3: TGTGCCAGCAGTCCTGGCCCCAGGGGCTACACCTTC.

The chain links TRBV7-8 to TRBJ2-1, with D tentatively TRBD1 (6 bases). The germline V gene has CDR1 SGHVS and CDR2 FQNEAQ. CDR3 size: 17 residues. Trimming stripped 3 bases from V and 4 bases from J, with 19 bases between. CDR3 loop: CASSFMGTGLAYNEQFF. DNA of the CDR3: TGTGCCAGCAGCTTTATGGGTACAGGGTTGGCTTACAATGAGCAGTTCTTC.

V is TRBV18 and J is TRBJ2-6; 8 bases are a match to TRBD2. Germline CDR1 KGHSH, CDR2 LQKENI. J gave up 0 bases and V 4 bases, and 8 bases lay outside the gene matches. There are 18 residues in the CDR3. The CDR3 DNA reads as TGTGCCAGCTCACGGTCCACGAGCGGGAGCTCTGGGGCCAACGTCCTGACTTTC. This codes for CASSRSTSGSSGANVLTF.

The V and J genes are TRBV28 and TRBJ1-6; maybe TRBD1 (5 bases). V was shortened by 8 bases and J by 5 bases, with 13 bases between the two germline ends. Germline values: CDR1 MDHEN, CDR2 SYDVKM. This CDR3 region has 14 residues. The CDR3 DNA sequence: TGTGCCAGCGTACAGGCTAACCATAATTCACCCCTCCACTTT. Its protein is CASVQANHNSPLHF.

The chain joins TRBV29-1 to TRBJ1-1; TRBD1 agrees at 10 bases. Unmatched junction bases numbered 12, after V lost 7 bases and J lost 4 bases. Germline V CDR1 and CDR2: SQVTM, ANQGSEA. This CDR3 spans 15 amino acids. Here the CDR3 DNA reads TGCAGCGGCGGGCTACCGGGACAGGGGTTCACTGAAGCTTTCTTT. It is translated as CSGGLPGQGFTEAFF.

The chain employs TRBV5-4 and TRBJ1-3; D gene ambiguous. The germline V and J ends were trimmed by 0 bases and 6 bases, with 7 bases remaining between them. The CDR3 length is 13 residues. Per the germline V gene, CDR1 is SGHNT and CDR2 is YYREEE (reference sequence). CDR3 sequence (DNA): TGTGCCAGCAGCTTGGGGGAGGAAAACACCATATATTTT. This gives the protein CASSLGEENTIYF.

The J gene is TRBJ1-2, the V gene TRBV4-2; 8 bases are shared with TRBD1. Germline assignment: CDR1 LGHNA and CDR2 YNFKEQ. Trimming removed 3 bases from V and 8 bases from J; junction bases left unmatched: 8. The CDR3 loop spans 14 amino acids. In nucleotides, the CDR3 is TGTGCCAGCAGCCAGGACAGGGTAGGGCTCGGCTACACCTTC. Amino acids: CASSQDRVGLGYTF.

This clone was counted only a few times. The gene calls are TRBV6-5 and TRBJ1-6; D call uncertain. With 2 bases removed from V and 2 bases from J, the gap between germline ends came to 7 bases. CDR3 length: 15 amino acids. Per the germline V gene, CDR1 is MNHEY and CDR2 is SVGAGI. The CDR3 bases are TGTGCCAGCAGTTACGAAGCGGCCTATAATTCACCCCTCCACTTT. Amino acid sequence: CASSYEAAYNSPLHF.

The chain uses TRBV3-1 (or the pseudogene TRBV3-2) and TRBJ2-1, with D possibly TRBD1 on 8 matching bases. The CDR3 covers 17 residues. CDR1 and CDR2 (germline): LGHDT, YNNKEL (reference sequence). V dropped 4 bases and J dropped 8 bases, with 24 bases sitting between them. The DNA for the CDR3 is TGTGCCAGCAGCCCATACTTCCAGGGACAGGCGGGGGATGAGCAGTTCTTC. It translates to CASSPYFQGQAGDEQFF.

V is TRBV7-2 and J is TRBJ2-3; possibly TRBD1 for D (5 bases). CDR1 and CDR2 from the germline V gene are SGHTA and FQGNSA. The V end was cut by 5 bases, the J end by 5 bases, with 8 bases between. The CDR3 extends over 12 amino acids. In nucleotides, the CDR3 is TGTGCCAGCAGCCTACAGGAAGATACGCAGTATTTT. Translation gives CASSLQEDTQYF. Variable domain in full (rest from reference TRBV7-2 and TRBJ2-3): GAGVSQSPSNKVTEKGKDVELRCDPISGHTALYWYRQSLGQGLEFLIYFQGNSAPDKSGLPSDRFSAERTGGSVSTLTIQRTQQEDSAVYLCASSLQEDTQYFGPGTRLTVL.

Of note for this clone: The same CDR3 also results from other DNA sequences found in this sample. The V gene is TRBV7-2, the J gene TRBJ2-7; no reliable D call. This CDR3 has 13 amino acids. In germline, CDR1 is SGHTA, CDR2 FQGNSA. Trimming stripped 0 bases from V and 0 bases from J, with 3 bases between. CDR3 protein: CASSLASSYEQYF. The CDR3 nucleotides are TGTGCCAGCAGCTTAGCGAGCTCCTACGAGCAGTACTTC.